Below are 9 T cell receptor beta chains sequenced from a single sample in a study of tumor-infiltrating lymphocytes in localized non-small cell lung cancer (dated by TCRdb to 2020 to 2022). Library method: the immunoSEQ multiplex PCR assay. The clones in this table, taken by TCRdb from immuneACCESS, are in-frame only. Not every clone is retained; where verified, under half of the shortfall comes from an unresolved V gene, and the cause of the rest is unknown. The sample records approximately 15,000 clones, less than 50% of which are singletons. About a sixth of the sample is in the top ten clones. The material sequenced was lung tumor tissue. All receptors derive from a human donor with non-small cell lung cancer.

The V and J genes are TRBV28 and TRBJ1-2; TRBD1 matches at 10 bases. The CDR3 spans 16 residues. V was pared by 5 bases and J by 4 bases, with 10 bases of the junction left unmatched. Germline CDR1 and CDR2: MDHEN and SYDVKM. CDR3 nucleotide sequence: TGTGCCAGCAGTCGGGGCCGACAGGGGGCCTTCTATGGCTACACCTTC. As protein: CASSRGRQGAFYGYTF.

This clone was counted between two and nine times. The chain couples TRBV18 to TRBJ1-1; D gene uncertain. This CDR3 region has 13 residues. V lost 4 bases and J 8 bases, leaving 14 bases between the germline ends. Germline V CDR1 and CDR2: KGHSH, LQKENI. The CDR3 loop is CASSLPDFLEAFF. CDR3 DNA sequence: TGTGCCAGCTCACTCCCTGATTTCTTAGAAGCTTTCTTT.

A word on this clone: One junction end disagrees with the germline gene, perhaps due to a read error. V and J are TRBV6-6 and TRBJ2-7; possible D gene TRBD1, 5 bases. The CDR3 loop spans 12 amino acids. From germline, CDR1 is MNHNY and CDR2 SVGAGI (reference sequence). The CDR3 DNA is TGTGCCAGCAGACTCACCTCCGGACACCTCCATTTC. Amino acids: CASRLTSGHLHF.

This clone was picked up many times. This chain links TRBV5-4 with TRBJ2-5; D assignment may be TRBD1 or TRBD2 (5 bases each). V was pared by 4 bases and J by 4 bases, with 14 bases between. Per germline, CDR1 SGHNT and CDR2 YYREEE (reference sequence). There are 14 residues in the CDR3. CDR3 sequence reads: CASSRIGTGETQYF. In DNA form, the CDR3 reads TGTGCCAGCAGCCGCATTGGGACCGGAGAGACCCAGTACTTC. The variable domain in full, completed from reference TRBV5-4 and TRBJ2-5, reads ETGVTQSPTHLIKTRGQQVTLRCSSQSGHNTVSWYQQALGQGPQFIFQYYREEENGRGNFPPRFSGLQFPNYSSELNVNALELDDSALYLCASSRIGTGETQYFGPGTRLLVL.

The chain combines TRBV19 with TRBJ2-7, with a weak D call TRBD1 (5 bases). This CDR3 is built from 13 residues. With 5 bases removed from V and 3 bases from J, the gap between germline ends came to 11 bases. From germline, CDR1 is LNHDA and CDR2 SQIVND (reference sequence). CDR3 loop: CASSATVDYEQYF. The CDR3 nucleotides are TGTGCCAGTAGTGCGACAGTAGACTACGAGCAGTACTTC.

There are a few counts of this clone. The CDR3 loop is CASNQPQHF. DNA for the CDR3: TGTGCCAGCAATCAGCCCCAGCATTTT. The chain couples TRBV7-6 to TRBJ1-5; D gene unclear. The CDR3 contains 9 residues. V was trimmed by 7 bases and J by 5 bases, leaving 0 bases between them. CDR1 is SGHVS and CDR2 is FNYEAQ in the germline V gene.

This clone was recorded a few times. The V gene is TRBV2, the J gene TRBJ2-7; 7 nucleotides align to TRBD1. Germline CDR1 reads SNHLY; CDR2 reads FYNNEI. Losses at the gene ends were 4 bases for V and 5 bases for J; bases not matched to a gene: 11. There are 15 residues in the CDR3. The CDR3 DNA reads as TGTGCCAGCAGTGCCGGGGACAGCCCCTCTGACGAGCAGTACTTC. Residues: CASSAGDSPSDEQYF.

The rearrangement links TRBV29-1 to TRBJ2-4, with D maybe TRBD2 (6 bases). Trimming cost V 3 bases and J 1 base, with 22 bases left between them. Germline V gives CDR1 SQVTM, CDR2 ANQGSEA. The CDR3 loop spans 18 amino acids. The CDR3 spells CSVDEGPTGVFAKNIQYF. CDR3 nucleotides: TGCAGCGTTGATGAGGGACCAACGGGGGTATTTGCCAAAAACATTCAGTACTTC.

The sample holds a few counts of this clone. This sequence joins TRBV21-1 and TRBJ1-1; whether TRBD1, the table's D call, matches the DNA was not checked. TRBV21-1 is a pseudogene locus. This CDR3 has 12 residues. CDR3 nucleotide sequence: TGTGCCAGCAGCAAGCCGACAGGGGAAGCTTTCTTT. Protein product: CASSKPTGEAFF.